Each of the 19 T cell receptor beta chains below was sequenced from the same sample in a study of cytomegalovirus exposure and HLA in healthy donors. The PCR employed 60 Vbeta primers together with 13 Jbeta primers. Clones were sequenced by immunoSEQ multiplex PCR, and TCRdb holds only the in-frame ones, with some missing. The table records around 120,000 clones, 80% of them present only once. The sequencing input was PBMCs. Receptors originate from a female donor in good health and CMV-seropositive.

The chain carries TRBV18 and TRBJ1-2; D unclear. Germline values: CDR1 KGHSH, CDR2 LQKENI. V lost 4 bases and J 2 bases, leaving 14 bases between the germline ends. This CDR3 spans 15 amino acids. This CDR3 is CASSQMDGGNYGYTF. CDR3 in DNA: TGTGCCAGCTCACAAATGGACGGAGGAAACTATGGCTACACCTTC.

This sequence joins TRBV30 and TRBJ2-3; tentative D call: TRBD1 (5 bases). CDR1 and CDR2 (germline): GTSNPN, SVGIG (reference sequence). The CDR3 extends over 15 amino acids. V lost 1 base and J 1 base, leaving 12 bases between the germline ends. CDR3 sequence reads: CAWSAKQDRTDTQYF. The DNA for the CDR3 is TGTGCCTGGAGTGCGAAACAGGACCGCACAGATACGCAGTATTTT. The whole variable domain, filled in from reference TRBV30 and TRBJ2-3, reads SQTIHQWPATLVQPVGSPLSLECTVEGTSNPNLYWYRQAAGRGLQLLFYSVGIGQISSEVPQNLSASRPQDRQFILSSKKLLLSDSGFYLCAWSAKQDRTDTQYFGPGTRLTVL.

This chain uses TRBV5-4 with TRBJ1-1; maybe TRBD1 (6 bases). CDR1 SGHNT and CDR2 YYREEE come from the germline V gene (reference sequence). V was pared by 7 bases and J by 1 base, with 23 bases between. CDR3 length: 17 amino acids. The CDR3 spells CASGGLRGGGTNTEAFF. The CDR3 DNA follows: TGTGCCAGCGGTGGCTTGAGGGGGGGAGGGACGAACACTGAAGCTTTCTTT.

The CDR3 sequence is CASSLNSGSNEKLFF. The CDR3 region has the DNA TGCGCCAGCAGCTTGAACTCAGGCAGCAATGAAAAACTGTTTTTT. J is TRBJ1-4 and V is TRBV5-1; no reliable D call. This CDR3 contains 15 residues. V gave up 1 base and J gave up 5 bases, with 12 bases separating them. The germline CDR1 and CDR2 sequences are SGHRS and YFSETQ.

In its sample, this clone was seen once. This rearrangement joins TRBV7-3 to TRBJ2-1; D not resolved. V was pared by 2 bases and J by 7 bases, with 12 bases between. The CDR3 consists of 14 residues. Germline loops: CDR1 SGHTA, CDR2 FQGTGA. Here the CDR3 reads CASSLPIMTNEQFF. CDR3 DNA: TGTGCCAGCAGCTTACCAATCATGACTAATGAGCAGTTCTTC.

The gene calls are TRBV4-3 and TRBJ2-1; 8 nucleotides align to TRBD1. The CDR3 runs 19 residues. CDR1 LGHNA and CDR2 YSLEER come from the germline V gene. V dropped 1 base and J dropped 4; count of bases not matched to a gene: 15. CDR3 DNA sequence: TGCGCCAGCAGCCAAGTTGGGCAGGGGGCTGCTAGCCGATACAATGAGCAGTTCTTC. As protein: CASSQVGQGAASRYNEQFF.

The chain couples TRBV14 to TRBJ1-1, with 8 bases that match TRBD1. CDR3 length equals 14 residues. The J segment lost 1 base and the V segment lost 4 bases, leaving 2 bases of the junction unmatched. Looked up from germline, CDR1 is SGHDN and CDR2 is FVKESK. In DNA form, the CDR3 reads TGTGCCAGCAGCCTACAGGGGGGGAACACTGAAGCTTTCTTT. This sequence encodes CASSLQGGNTEAFF.

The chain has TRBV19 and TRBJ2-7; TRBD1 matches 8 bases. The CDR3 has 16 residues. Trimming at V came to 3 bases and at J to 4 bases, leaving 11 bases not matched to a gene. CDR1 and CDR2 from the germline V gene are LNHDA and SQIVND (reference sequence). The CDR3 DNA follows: TGTGCCAGTAGTATCCGGGGACAGGAAGCTTATTACGAGCAGTACTTC. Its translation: CASSIRGQEAYYEQYF. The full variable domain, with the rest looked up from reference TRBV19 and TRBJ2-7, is DGGITQSPKYLFRKEGQNVTLSCEQNLNHDAMYWYRQDPGQGLRLIYYSQIVNDFQKGDIAEGYSVSREKKESFPLTVTSAQKNPTAFYLCASSIRGQEAYYEQYFGPGTRLTVT.

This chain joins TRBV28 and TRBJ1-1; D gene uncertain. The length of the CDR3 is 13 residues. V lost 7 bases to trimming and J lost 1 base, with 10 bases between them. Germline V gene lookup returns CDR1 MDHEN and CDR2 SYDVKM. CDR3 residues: CASTPQWNTEAFF. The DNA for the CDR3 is TGTGCCAGCACCCCACAGTGGAACACTGAAGCTTTCTTT.

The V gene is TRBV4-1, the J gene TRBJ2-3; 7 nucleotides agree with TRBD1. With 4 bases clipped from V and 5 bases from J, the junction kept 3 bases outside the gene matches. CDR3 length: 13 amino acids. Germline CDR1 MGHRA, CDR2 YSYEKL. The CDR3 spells CASSPGDRDTQYF. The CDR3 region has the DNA TGCGCCAGCAGCCCCGGGGACAGAGATACGCAGTATTTT.

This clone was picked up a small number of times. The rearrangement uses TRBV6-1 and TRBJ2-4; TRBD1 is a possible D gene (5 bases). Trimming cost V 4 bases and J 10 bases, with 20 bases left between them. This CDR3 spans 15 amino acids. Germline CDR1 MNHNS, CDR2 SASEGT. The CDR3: CASSASSDTSIIQYF. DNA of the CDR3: TGTGCCAGCAGTGCATCCTCGGACACCAGCATAATTCAGTACTTC.

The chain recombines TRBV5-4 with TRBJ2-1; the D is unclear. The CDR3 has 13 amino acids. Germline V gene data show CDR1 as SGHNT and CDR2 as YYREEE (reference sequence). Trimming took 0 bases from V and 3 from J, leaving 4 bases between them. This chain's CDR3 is CASSLGLYNEQFF. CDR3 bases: TGTGCCAGCAGCTTGGGACTCTACAATGAGCAGTTCTTC.

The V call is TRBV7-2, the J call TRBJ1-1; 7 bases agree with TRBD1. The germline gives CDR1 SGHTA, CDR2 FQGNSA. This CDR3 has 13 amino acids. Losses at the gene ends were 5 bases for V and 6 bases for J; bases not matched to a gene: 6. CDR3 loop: CASSRRQGSEAFF. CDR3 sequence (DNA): TGTGCCAGCAGCCGGAGACAGGGTTCTGAAGCTTTCTTT.

The CDR3 nucleotides are TGTGCCAGCAGGGACCCGACTAGCGGACATTACAATGAGCAGTTCTTC. As protein: CASRDPTSGHYNEQFF. V gene TRBV7-3 combines with J gene TRBJ2-1; TRBD2 matches at 9 bases. The junction had 10 bases not matched to a gene; V was cut back by 6 bases and J by 4 bases. Germline CDR1 is SGHTA and CDR2 is FQGTGA. The CDR3 extends over 16 amino acids.

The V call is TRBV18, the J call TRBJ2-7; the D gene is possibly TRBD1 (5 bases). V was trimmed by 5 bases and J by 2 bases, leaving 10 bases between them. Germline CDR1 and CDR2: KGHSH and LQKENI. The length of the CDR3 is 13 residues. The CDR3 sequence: CASSSTAAYEQYF. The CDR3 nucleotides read TGTGCCAGCTCATCGACAGCTGCCTACGAGCAGTACTTC.

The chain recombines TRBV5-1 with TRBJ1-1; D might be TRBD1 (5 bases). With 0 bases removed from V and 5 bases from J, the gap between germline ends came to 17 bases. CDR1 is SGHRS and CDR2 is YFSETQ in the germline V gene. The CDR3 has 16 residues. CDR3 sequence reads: CASSLGQLGGGTEAFF. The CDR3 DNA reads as TGCGCCAGCAGCTTGGGCCAGTTGGGGGGAGGTACTGAAGCTTTCTTT.

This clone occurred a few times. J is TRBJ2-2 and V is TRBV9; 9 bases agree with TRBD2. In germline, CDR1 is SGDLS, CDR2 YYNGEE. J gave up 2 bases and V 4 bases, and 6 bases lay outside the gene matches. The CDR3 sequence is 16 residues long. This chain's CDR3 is CASSLQRGVNTGELFF. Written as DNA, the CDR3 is TGTGCCAGCAGCTTACAGCGGGGGGTAAACACCGGGGAGCTGTTTTTT.

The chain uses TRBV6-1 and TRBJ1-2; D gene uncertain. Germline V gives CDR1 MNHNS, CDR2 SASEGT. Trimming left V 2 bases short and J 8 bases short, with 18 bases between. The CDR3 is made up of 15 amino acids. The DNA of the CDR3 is TGTGCCAGCAGTGAACTAAACACGAGGGTGGCAGGCTACACCTTC. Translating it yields CASSELNTRVAGYTF.

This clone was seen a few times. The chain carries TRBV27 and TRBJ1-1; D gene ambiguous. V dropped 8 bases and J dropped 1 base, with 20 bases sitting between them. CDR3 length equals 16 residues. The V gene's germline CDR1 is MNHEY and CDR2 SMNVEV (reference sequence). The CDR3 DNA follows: TGTGCCAGCCGACACCTTGGTGACCTTTGGAACACTGAAGCTTTCTTT. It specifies CASRHLGDLWNTEAFF.